Given below is one TCR beta chain in context. The study ran its PCR with 60 Vbeta and 13 Jbeta primers. Here immunoSEQ multiplex PCR was the method, and the copy in TCRdb shows in-frame clones only, minus some. Of some 110,000 clones in the sample, around 81% were seen once. CDR1 and CDR2 (germline): LNHDA, SQIVND (reference sequence). Trimming took 3 bases from V and 5 from J, leaving 16 bases between them. The CDR3 runs to 15 residues. This record comes from a study of cytomegalovirus exposure and HLA in healthy donors. This clonotype originated in a woman in her 30s in good health and CMV-seronegative. The sample taken for sequencing was PBMCs. J is TRBJ2-5 and V is TRBV19; D remains ambiguous. The CDR3 loop is CASSMGVLGAETQYF. DNA of the CDR3: TGTGCCAGTAGTATGGGCGTTCTTGGCGCGGAGACCCAGTACTTC.